This T cell receptor beta chain was sequenced during a study of regulatory T cells in long-lasting Graves disease. The study's findings and limits: Favored gene segments in persistent disease were TRBV28, TRBJ1-2 and TRBJ2-5.

There are many counts of this clonotype. Its antigen is undetermined. Specified time point: newly diagnosed GD, antithyroid drugs for less than 3 months. PBMC RNA was the source of the TCR library. It was American Thyroid Association guidelines that determined Graves' disease diagnosis. The TCR beta library used iRepertoire HTBI primers with Arm-PCR amplification of CDR3. TCRdb called the multiplex PCR reads again in MiXCR, with one record for every CDR3 protein. Here the sample spans fewer than 350,000 distinct CDR3 sequences, 18% being singletons. J gave up 1 base and V 5 bases, and 3 bases lay outside the gene matches. CDR3 length equals 15 residues. Germline values: CDR1 KGHSH, CDR2 LQKENI.

The receptor comes from a female donor with Graves disease. This material consisted of peripheral blood mononuclear cells (PBMCs), taken at new diagnosis, from a patient treated with antithyroid drugs. This chain uses TRBV18 with TRBJ2-3; 10 bases are a match to TRBD2. As DNA, the CDR3 is TGTGCCAGCTCAACCGGGACTAGCGGCACAGATACGCAGTATTTT. Its translation: CASSTGTSGTDTQYF.